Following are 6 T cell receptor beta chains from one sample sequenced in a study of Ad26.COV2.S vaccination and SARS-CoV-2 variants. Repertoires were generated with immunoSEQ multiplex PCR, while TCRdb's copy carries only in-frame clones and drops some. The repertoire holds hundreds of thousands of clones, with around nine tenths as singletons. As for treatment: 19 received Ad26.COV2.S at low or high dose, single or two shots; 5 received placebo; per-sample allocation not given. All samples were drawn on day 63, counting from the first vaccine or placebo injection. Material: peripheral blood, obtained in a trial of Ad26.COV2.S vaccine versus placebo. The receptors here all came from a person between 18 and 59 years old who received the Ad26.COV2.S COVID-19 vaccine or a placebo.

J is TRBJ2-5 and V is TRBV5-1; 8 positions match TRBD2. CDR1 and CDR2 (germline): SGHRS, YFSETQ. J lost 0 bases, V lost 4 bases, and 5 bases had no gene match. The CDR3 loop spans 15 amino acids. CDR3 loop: CASSPSGRNQETQYF. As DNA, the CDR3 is TGCGCCAGCAGCCCCAGCGGGAGAAACCAAGAGACCCAGTACTTC.

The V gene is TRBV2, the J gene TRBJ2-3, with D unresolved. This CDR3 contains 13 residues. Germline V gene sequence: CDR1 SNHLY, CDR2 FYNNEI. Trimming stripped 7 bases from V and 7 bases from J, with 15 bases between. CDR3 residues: CASTIPELHTQYF. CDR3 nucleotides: TGTGCCAGCACTATCCCGGAACTCCATACGCAGTATTTT.

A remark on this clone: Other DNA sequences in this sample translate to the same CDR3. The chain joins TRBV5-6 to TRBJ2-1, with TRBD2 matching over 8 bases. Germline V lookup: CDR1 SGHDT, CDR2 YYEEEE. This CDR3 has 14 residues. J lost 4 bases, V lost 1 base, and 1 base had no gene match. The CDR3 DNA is TGTGCCAGCAGCTTGACTAGCGGTTACAATGAGCAGTTCTTC. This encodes CASSLTSGYNEQFF.

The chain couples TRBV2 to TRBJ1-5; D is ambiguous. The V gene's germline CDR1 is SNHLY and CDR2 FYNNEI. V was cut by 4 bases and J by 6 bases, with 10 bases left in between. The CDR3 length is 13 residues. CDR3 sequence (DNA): TGTGCCAGCAGTGGGCAGGTTCCTCAGCCCCAGCATTTT. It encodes CASSGQVPQPQHF.

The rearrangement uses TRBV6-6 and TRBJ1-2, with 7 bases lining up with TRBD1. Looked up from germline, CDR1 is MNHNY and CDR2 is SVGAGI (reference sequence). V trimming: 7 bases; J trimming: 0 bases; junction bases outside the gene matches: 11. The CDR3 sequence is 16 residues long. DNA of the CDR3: TGTGCCAGCACCAAAGACAGGGCACAACCTAACTATGGCTACACCTTC. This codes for CASTKDRAQPNYGYTF.

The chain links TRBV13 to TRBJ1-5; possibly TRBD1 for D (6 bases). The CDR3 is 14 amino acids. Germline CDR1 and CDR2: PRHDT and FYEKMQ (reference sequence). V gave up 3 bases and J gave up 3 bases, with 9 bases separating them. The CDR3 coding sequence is TGTGCCAGCAGCTTGCGGACAGACAATCAGCCCCAGCATTTT. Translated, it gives CASSLRTDNQPQHF.